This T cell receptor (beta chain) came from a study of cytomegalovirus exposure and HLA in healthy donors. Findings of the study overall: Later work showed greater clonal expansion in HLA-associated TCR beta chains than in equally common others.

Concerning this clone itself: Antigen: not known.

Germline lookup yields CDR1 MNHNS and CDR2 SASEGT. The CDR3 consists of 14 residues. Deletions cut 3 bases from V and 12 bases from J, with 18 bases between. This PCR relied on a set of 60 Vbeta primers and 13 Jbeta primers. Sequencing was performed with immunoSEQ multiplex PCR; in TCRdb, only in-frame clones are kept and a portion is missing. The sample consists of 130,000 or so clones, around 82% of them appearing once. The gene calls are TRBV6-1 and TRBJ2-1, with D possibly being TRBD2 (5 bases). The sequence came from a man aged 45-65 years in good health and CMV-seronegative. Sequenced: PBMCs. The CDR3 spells CASSERASRLGQFF. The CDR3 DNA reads TGTGCCAGCAGTGAGCGGGCTTCTAGGTTGGGGCAGTTCTTC.